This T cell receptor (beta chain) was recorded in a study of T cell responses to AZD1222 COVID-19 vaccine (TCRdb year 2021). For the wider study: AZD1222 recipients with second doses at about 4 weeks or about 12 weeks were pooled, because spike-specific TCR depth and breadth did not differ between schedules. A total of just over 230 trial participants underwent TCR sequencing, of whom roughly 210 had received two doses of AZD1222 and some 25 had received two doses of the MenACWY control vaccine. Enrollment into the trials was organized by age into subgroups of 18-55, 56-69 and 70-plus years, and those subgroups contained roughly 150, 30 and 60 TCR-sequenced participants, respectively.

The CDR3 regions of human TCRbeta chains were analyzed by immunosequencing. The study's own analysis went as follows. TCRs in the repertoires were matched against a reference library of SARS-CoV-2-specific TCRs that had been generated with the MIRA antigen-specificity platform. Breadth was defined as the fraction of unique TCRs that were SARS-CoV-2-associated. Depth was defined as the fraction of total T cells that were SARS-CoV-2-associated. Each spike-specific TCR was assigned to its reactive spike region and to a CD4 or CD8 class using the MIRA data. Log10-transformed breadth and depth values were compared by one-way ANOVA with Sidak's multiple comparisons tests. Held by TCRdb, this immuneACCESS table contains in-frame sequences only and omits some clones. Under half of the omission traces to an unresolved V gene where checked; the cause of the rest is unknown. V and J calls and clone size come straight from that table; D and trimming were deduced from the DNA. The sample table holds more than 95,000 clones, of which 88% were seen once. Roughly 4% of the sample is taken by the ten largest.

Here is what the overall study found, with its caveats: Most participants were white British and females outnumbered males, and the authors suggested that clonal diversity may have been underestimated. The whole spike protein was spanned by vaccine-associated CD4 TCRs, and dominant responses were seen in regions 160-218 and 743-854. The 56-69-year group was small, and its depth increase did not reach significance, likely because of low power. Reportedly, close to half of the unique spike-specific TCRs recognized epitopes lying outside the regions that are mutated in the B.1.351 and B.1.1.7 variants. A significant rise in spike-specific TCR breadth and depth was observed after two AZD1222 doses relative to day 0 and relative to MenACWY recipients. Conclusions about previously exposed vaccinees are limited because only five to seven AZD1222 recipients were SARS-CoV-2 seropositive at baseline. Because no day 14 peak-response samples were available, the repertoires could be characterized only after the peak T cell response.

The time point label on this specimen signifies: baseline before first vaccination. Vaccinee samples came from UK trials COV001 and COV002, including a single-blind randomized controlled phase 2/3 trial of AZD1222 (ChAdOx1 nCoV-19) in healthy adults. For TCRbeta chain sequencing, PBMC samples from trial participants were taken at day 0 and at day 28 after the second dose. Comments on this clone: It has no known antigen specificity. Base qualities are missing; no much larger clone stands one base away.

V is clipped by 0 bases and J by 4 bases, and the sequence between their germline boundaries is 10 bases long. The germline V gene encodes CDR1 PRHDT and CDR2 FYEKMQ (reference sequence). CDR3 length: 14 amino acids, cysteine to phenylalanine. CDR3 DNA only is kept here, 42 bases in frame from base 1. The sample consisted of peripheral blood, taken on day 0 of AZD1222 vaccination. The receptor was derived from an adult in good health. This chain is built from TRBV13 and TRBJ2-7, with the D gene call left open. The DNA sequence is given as TGTGCCAGCAGCTTAGGGCGCGGAGCATACGAGCAGTACTTC. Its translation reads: CASSLGRGAYEQYF.